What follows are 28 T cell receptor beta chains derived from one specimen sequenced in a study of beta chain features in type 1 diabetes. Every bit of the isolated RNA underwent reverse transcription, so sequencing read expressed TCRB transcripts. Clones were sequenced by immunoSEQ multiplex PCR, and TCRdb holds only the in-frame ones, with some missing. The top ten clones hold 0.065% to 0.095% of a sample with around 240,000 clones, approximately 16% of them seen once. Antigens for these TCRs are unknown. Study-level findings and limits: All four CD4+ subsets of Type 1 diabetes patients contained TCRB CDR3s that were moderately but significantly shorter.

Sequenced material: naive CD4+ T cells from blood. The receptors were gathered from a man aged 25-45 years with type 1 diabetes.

The CDR3 loop is CASSPQVLGTEAFF. The CDR3, as DNA: TGTGCCAGCAGTCCTCAGGTTTTGGGCACTGAAGCTTTCTTT. The gene calls are TRBV7-2 and TRBJ1-1; the D is unclear. Between the trimmed V and J ends, which lost 6 bases and 4 bases, there was a span of 15 bases. The length of the CDR3 is 14 residues. The germline V gene has CDR1 SGHTA and CDR2 FQGNSA.

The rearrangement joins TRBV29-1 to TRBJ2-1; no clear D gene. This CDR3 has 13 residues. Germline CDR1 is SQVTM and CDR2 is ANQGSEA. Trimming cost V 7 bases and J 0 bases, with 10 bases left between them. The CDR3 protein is CSANRDSYNEQFF. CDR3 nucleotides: TGCAGCGCCAACAGAGACTCCTACAATGAGCAGTTCTTC.

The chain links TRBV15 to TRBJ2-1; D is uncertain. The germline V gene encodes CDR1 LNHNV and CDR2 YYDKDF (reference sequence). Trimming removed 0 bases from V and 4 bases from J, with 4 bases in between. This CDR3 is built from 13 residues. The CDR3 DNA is TGTGCCACCAGCAGAGAGCAGTACAATGAGCAGTTCTTC. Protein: CATSREQYNEQFF.

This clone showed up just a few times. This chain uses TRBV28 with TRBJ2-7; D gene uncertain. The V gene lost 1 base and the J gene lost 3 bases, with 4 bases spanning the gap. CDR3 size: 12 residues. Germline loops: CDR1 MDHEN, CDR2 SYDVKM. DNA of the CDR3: TGTGCCAGCAGTTTATTTCGCTACGAGCAGTACTTC. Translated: CASSLFRYEQYF.

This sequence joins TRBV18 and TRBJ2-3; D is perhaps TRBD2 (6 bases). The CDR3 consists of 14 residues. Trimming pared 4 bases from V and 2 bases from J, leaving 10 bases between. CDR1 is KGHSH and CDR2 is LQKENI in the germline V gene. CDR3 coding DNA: TGTGCCAGCTCACGATGGGACTTCACAGATACGCAGTATTTT. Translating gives CASSRWDFTDTQYF. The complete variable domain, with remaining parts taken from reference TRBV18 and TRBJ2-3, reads NAGVMQNPRHLVRRRGQEARLRCSPMKGHSHVYWYRQLPEEGLKFMVYLQKENIIDESGMPKERFSAEFPKEGPSILRIQQVVRGDSAAYFCASSRWDFTDTQYFGPGTRLTVL.

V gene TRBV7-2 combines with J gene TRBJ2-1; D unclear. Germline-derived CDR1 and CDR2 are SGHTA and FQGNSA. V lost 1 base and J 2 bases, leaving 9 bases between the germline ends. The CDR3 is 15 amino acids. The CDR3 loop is CASSLEGSTYNEQFF. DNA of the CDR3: TGTGCCAGCAGCTTAGAGGGCAGCACCTACAATGAGCAGTTCTTC.

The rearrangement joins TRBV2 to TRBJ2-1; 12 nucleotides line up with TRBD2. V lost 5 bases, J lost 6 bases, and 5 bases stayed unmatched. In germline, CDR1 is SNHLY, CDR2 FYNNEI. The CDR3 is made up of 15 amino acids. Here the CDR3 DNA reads TGTGCCAGCAGTCGGACTAGCGGGAAGTCCAATGAGCAGTTCTTC. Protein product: CASSRTSGKSNEQFF.

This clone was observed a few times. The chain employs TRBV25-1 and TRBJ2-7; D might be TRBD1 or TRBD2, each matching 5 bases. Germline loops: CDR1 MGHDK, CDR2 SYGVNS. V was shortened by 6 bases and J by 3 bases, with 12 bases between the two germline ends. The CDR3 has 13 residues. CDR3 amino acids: CASRLGPGYEQYF. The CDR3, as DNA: TGTGCCAGCAGGTTGGGACCAGGCTACGAGCAGTACTTC.

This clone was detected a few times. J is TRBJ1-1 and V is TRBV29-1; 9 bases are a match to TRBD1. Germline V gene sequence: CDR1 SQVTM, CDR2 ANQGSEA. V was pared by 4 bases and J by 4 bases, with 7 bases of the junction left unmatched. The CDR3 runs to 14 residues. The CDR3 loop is CSVGPRTGATEAFF. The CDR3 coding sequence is TGCAGCGTTGGCCCTAGGACAGGGGCCACTGAAGCTTTCTTT.

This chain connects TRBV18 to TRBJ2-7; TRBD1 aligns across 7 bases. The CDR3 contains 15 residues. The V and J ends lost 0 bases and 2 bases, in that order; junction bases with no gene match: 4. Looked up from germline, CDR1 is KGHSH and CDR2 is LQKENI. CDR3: CASSPPGTATYEQYF. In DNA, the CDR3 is TGTGCCAGCTCACCACCCGGGACAGCGACCTACGAGCAGTACTTC.

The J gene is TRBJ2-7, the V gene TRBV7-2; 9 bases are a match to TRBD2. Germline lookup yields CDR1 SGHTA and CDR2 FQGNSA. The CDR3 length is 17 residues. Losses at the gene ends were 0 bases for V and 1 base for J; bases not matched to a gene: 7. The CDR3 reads CASSLAQEAGGSYEQYF. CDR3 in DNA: TGTGCCAGCAGCTTAGCGCAGGAAGCGGGAGGTTCCTACGAGCAGTACTTC.

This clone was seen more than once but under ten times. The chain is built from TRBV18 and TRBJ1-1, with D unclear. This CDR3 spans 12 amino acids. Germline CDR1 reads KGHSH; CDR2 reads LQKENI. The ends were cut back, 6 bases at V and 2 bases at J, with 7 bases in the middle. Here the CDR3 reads CASSLVNTEAFF. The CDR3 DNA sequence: TGTGCCAGCTCCCTCGTTAACACTGAAGCTTTCTTT.

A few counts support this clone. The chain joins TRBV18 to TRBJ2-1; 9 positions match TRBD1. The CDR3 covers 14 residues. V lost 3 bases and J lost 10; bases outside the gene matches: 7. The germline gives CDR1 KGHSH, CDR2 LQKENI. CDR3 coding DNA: TGTGCCAGCTCACCCCGGACAGGGGACCCCGAGCAGTTCTTC. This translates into CASSPRTGDPEQFF.

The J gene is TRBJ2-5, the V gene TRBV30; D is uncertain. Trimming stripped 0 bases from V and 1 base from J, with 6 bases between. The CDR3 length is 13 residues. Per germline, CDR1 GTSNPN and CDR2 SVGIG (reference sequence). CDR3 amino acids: CAWSVQRQETQYF. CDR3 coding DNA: TGTGCCTGGAGTGTACAGCGCCAAGAGACCCAGTACTTC.

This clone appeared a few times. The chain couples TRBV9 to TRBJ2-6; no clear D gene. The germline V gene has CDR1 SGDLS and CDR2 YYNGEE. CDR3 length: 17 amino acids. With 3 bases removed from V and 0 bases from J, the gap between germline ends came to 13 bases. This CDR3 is CASSAYLTASGANVLTF. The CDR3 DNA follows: TGTGCCAGCAGCGCTTATCTGACTGCCTCTGGGGCCAACGTCCTGACTTTC.

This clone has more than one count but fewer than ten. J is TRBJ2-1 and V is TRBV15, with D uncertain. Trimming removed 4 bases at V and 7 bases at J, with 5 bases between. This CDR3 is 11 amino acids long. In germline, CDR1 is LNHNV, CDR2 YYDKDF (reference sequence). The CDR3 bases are TGTGCCACCAGCATTTGGAATGAGCAGTTCTTC. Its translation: CATSIWNEQFF.

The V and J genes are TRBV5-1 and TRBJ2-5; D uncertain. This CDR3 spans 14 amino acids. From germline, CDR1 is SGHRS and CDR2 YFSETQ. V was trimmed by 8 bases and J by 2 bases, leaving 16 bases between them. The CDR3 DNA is TGCGCCAGTTCCGTTTTAGGGCGGCAAGAGACCCAGTACTTC. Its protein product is CASSVLGRQETQYF.

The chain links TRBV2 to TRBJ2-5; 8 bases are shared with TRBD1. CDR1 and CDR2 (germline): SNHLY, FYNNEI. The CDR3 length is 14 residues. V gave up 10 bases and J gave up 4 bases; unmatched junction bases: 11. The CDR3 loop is CATGQGNRRETQYF. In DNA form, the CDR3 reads TGTGCCACCGGACAGGGCAATCGGAGAGAGACCCAGTACTTC.

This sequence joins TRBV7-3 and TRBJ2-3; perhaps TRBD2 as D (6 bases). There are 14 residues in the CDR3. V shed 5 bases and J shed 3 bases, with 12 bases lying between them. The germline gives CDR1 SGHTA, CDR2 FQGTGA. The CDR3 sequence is CASSRAGLTDTQYF. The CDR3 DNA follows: TGTGCCAGCAGCAGGGCGGGATTAACAGATACGCAGTATTTT.

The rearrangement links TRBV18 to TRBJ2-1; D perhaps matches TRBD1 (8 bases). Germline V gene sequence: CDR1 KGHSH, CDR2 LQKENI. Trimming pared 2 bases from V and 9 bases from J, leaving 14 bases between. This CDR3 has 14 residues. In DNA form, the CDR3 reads TGTGCCAGCTCACCAGGCACAGGGGGGGCTGAGCAGTTCTTC. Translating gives CASSPGTGGAEQFF.

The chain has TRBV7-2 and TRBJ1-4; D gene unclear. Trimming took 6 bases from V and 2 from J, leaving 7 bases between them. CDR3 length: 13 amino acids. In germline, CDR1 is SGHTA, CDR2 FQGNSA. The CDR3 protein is CASRPTTNEKLFF. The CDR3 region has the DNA TGTGCCAGCAGACCAACGACTAATGAAAAACTGTTTTTT.

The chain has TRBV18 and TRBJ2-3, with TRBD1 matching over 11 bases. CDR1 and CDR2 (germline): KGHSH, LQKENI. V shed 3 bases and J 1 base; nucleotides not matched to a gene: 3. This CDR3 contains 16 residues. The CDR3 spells CASSPRTGGGTDTQYF. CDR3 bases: TGTGCCAGCTCACCCCGGACAGGGGGCGGCACAGATACGCAGTATTTT.

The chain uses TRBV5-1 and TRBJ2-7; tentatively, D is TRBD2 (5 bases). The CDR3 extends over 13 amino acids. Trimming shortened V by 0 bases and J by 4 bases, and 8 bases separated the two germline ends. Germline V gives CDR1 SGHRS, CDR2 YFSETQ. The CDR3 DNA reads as TGCGCCAGCAGCTTGGCCGAGGGATACGAGCAGTACTTC. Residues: CASSLAEGYEQYF. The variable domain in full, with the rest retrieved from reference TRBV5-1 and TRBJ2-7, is KAGVTQTPRYLIKTRGQQVTLSCSPISGHRSVSWYQQTPGQGLQFLFEYFSETQRNKGNFPGRFSGRQFSNSRSEMNVSTLELGDSALYLCASSLAEGYEQYFGPGTRLTVT.

The DNA for the CDR3 is TGCAGCGTTGGGGGCTACTATGGCTACACCTTC. It encodes CSVGGYYGYTF. The chain joins TRBV29-1 to TRBJ1-2, with D tentatively TRBD1 (5 bases). This CDR3 has 11 amino acids. Looked up from germline, CDR1 is SQVTM and CDR2 is ANQGSEA. V was trimmed by 4 bases and J by 3 bases, leaving 6 bases between them.

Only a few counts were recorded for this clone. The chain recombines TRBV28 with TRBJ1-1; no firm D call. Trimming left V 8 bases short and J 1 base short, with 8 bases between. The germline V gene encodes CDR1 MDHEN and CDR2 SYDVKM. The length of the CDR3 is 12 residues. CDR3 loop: CASLGWNTEAFF. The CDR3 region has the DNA TGTGCCAGCCTTGGCTGGAACACTGAAGCTTTCTTT.

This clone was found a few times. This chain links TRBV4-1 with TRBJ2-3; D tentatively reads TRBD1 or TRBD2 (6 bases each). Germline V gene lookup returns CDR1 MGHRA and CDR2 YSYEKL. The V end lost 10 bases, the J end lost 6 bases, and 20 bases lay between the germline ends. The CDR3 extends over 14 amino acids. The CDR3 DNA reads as TGCGCCACCAGGGATGGGGGGCACAGGGATACGCAGTATTTT. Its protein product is CATRDGGHRDTQYF.

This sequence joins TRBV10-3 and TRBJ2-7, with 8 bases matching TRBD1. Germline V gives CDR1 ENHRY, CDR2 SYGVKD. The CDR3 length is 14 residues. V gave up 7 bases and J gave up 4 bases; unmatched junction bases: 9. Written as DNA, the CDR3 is TGTGCCATCACCCGGACAGGGACGGGTTACGAGCAGTACTTC. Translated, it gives CAITRTGTGYEQYF.

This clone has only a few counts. The CDR3 spells CSVLGTSGSIGETQYF. The CDR3 DNA reads as TGCAGCGTTTTGGGGACTAGCGGGAGTATCGGAGAGACCCAGTACTTC. The rearrangement uses TRBV29-1 and TRBJ2-5, with 14 bases identical to TRBD2. V trimming: 5 bases; J trimming: 4 bases; junction bases outside the gene matches: 9. The CDR3 is made up of 16 amino acids. Germline CDR1 SQVTM, CDR2 ANQGSEA.